This T cell receptor (beta chain) was observed in a study of shared clonotypes between healthy human individuals. Study results and caveats: Donors were few, which limited the genetic and exposure-history diversity represented. The rarefaction results pointed to incomplete sorted-subset sequencing despite large depth.

For this clone: The antigen remains unidentified.

Naive CD8 cells lacked CD45RO and underwent positive selection for CCR7, leaving out terminally differentiated effector memory CD45RA+ cells. CDR3 length equals 14 residues. With 1 base removed from V and 1 base from J, the gap between germline ends came to 7 bases. CDR1 and CDR2 from the germline V gene are ENHRY and SYGVKD. Every subset had its genomic DNA shared out evenly among several immunoSEQ plates. In the source study's methods: Filtering was not the same, since immunoSEQ gave junction-only sequences without quality scores. Some clones are missing from TCRdb's copy, which holds only in-frame ones; the method was immunoSEQ multiplex PCR. That table is the source of V, J and clone size, and D and trimming were worked out from the DNA. Here the sample spans roughly 2,000,000 clones, around 93% being singletons.

The gene calls are TRBV10-3 and TRBJ1-2; D unresolved. The clonotype originates from a man aged 18 to 29 in good health. Some clones in this sample may be carry-over from other donors' samples. The sequencing sample was made of naive CD8+ T cells from PBMCs. The CDR3 loop is CAISELTVNYGYTF. The CDR3 DNA sequence: TGTGCCATCAGTGAGTTAACAGTTAACTATGGCTACACCTTC.